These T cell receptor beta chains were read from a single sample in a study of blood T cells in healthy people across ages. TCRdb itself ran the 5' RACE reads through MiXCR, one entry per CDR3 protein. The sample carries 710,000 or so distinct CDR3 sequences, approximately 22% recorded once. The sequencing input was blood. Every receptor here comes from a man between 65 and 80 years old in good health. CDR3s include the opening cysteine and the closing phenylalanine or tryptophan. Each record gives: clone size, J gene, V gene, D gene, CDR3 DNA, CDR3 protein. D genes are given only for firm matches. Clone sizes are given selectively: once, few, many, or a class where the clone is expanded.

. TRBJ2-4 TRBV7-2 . TGTGCCAGCAGCGCACAAAGGCCAGGGGCATTAGCCAAAAACATTCAGTACTTC CASSAQRPGALAKNIQYF
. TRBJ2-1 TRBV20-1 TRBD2 TGCAGTGCTAGAGCGACTAGCGCCTACAATGAGCAGTTCTTC CSARATSAYNEQFF
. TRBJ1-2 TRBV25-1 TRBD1 TGTGCCAGCAGCCGAGGGACAGCTAGAGGTGGATATGGCTACGCCTTC CASSRGTARGGYGYAF
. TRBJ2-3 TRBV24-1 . TGTGCCACCAGTGCCTCGGGACACACAGATACGCAGTATTTT CATSASGHTDTQYF
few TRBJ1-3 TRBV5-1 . TGCGCCAGCAGCGCGGGGGACGGAGGAAACACCATATATTTT CASSAGDGGNTIYF
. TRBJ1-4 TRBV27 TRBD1 TGTGCCAGCAGCCCGGACAGGGGGCGCGGATGGGATAATGAAAAACTGTTTTTT CASSPDRGRGWDNEKLFF
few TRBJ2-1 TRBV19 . TGTGCCAGTAGTATAGTGGCGCGGCAGAGCTCCTACAATGAGCAGTTCTTC CASSIVARQSSYNEQFF
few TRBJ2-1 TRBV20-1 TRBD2 TGCAGTGCTAGAGATCGGGTTAGCGGGGGGTACAATGAGCAGTTCTTC CSARDRVSGGYNEQFF
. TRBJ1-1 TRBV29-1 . TGCAGCGCCAAGGACTTTAAACTGAACACTGAAGCTTTCTTT CSAKDFKLNTEAFF
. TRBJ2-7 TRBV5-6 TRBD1 TGTGCCAGCAGCTTGGCAGGGACAGGGTACGAGCAGTACTTC CASSLAGTGYEQYF
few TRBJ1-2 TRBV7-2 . TGTGCCAGCAGCTTAGTTGGGCGGGAGACAAATGGCTACACCTTC CASSLVGRETNGYTF
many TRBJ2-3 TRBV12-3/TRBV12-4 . TGTGCCAGCACCCCGGGGGACAGTTCGGGAGATACGCAGTATTTT CASTPGDSSGDTQYF